These 27 T cell receptor beta chains came from one sample sequenced in a study of CD8 T cells in Susac syndrome. The authors reverse transcribed roughly 0.5 to 1 ug RNA with random hexamers. TCRdb itself ran the immunoSEQ multiplex PCR reads through MiXCR, one entry per CDR3 protein. Among around 130,000 distinct CDR3 sequences, over 80% were seen once, and the ten largest hold around 0.49%. The sample was CD8+ T cells from PBMCs. The source is a human donor with multiple sclerosis.

The chain employs TRBV28 and TRBJ2-2; D call uncertain. Germline assignment: CDR1 MDHEN and CDR2 SYDVKM. The CDR3 covers 15 residues. V was cut by 4 bases and J by 3 bases, with 12 bases left in between. This chain's CDR3 is CASSSLYGYTGELFF. CDR3 bases: TGTGCCAGCAGTTCCCTCTACGGTTACACCGGGGAGCTGTTTTTT.

The chain has TRBV29-1 and TRBJ2-1, with a tentative D call TRBD2 (5 bases). V shed 8 bases and J shed 10 bases, with 21 bases lying between them. The CDR3 length is 13 residues. The germline CDR1 and CDR2 sequences are SQVTM and ANQGSEA. For the CDR3, the DNA is TGCAGCTTTCGAGGAGGCCCCTTCCTCGAGCAGTTCTTC. It encodes CSFRGGPFLEQFF.

CDR3 residues: CASSGVDRTYLAKNIQYF. CDR3 in DNA: TGTGCCAGCAGTGGCGTGGACAGGACCTATCTAGCCAAAAACATTCAGTACTTC. The chain combines TRBV6-1 with TRBJ2-4, with 7 bases identical to TRBD1. Germline assignment: CDR1 MNHNS and CDR2 SASEGT. The V segment lost 4 bases and the J segment 0 bases; nucleotides outside the gene matches: 12. CDR3 length equals 18 residues.

The J gene is TRBJ2-7, the V gene TRBV28, with TRBD1 as a possible D gene (6 bases). Germline CDR1 reads MDHEN; CDR2 reads SYDVKM. The CDR3 length is 14 residues. V gave up 7 bases and J gave up 5 bases, with 18 bases separating them. The CDR3: CASTSRGLGHEQYF. The DNA for the CDR3 is TGTGCCAGCACTTCCAGGGGATTAGGTCACGAGCAGTACTTC.

The rearrangement links TRBV7-9 to TRBJ2-5; TRBD2 matches 7 bases. Germline trimming cut 6 bases from V and 5 bases from J; bases unmatched to any gene: 6. The CDR3 is 13 amino acids. Per the germline V gene, CDR1 is SEHNR and CDR2 is FQNEAQ (reference sequence). This chain's CDR3 is CASSRSGVETQYF. CDR3 bases: TGTGCCAGCAGTCGAAGCGGGGTCGAGACCCAGTACTTC.

This clonotype was counted between two and nine times. The chain combines TRBV6-1 with TRBJ2-7, with D unclear. CDR1 and CDR2 (germline): MNHNS, SASEGT. Trimming stripped 6 bases from V and 1 base from J, with 10 bases between. This CDR3 has 13 residues. This chain's CDR3 is CASRDLGSYEQYF. CDR3 nucleotide sequence: TGTGCCAGCAGAGACCTGGGGTCCTACGAGCAGTACTTC.

The chain employs TRBV6-2 or TRBV6-3 and TRBJ2-7; D not resolved. Germline V gene data show CDR1 as MNHEY and CDR2 as SVGEGT. V lost 3 bases and J 2 bases, leaving 14 bases between the germline ends. This CDR3 spans 15 amino acids. The CDR3 is CASSYGRIPAYEQYV. CDR3 nucleotide sequence: TGTGCCAGCAGTTATGGACGGATTCCAGCCTACGAGCAGTACGTC.

The sample holds a few counts of this clonotype. This rearrangement joins TRBV11-2 to TRBJ2-2, with D possibly TRBD2 on 5 matching bases. Trimming cost V 5 bases and J 5 bases, with 27 bases left between them. Per germline, CDR1 SGHAT and CDR2 FQNNGV. This CDR3 contains 19 residues. CDR3 protein: CASSHRTLRRSRRTGELFF. As DNA, the CDR3 is TGTGCCAGCAGCCACAGAACTCTCCGTCGATCGCGGAGGACCGGGGAGCTGTTTTTT.

The chain uses TRBV14 and TRBJ1-2; perhaps TRBD1 as D (5 bases). Germline V CDR1 and CDR2: SGHDN, FVKESK. V lost 1 base and J lost 4, with 16 bases in between. The CDR3 length is 16 residues. CDR3 sequence (DNA): TGTGCCAGCAGCCAAGGACGCAGGGCCAGACTCTATGGCTACACCTTC. Amino acid sequence: CASSQGRRARLYGYTF.

The gene calls are TRBV7-2 and TRBJ2-2; D call uncertain. The CDR3 consists of 11 residues. Trimming took 6 bases from V and 6 from J, leaving 5 bases between them. CDR1 and CDR2 (germline): SGHTA, FQGNSA. This CDR3 reads CASRLSGELFF. The CDR3 nucleotides read TGTGCCAGCAGACTCTCCGGGGAGCTGTTTTTT.

This chain links TRBV27 with TRBJ2-1; D not certain. The CDR3 extends over 14 amino acids. V dropped 3 bases and J dropped 7 bases, with 13 bases sitting between them. Germline V gene lookup returns CDR1 MNHEY and CDR2 SMNVEV (reference sequence). CDR3 nucleotides: TGTGCCAGCAGTTTCTCTCGTCTAGGAAATGAGCAGTTCTTC. The encoded protein is CASSFSRLGNEQFF.

This chain links TRBV15 with TRBJ2-3; a possible D gene is TRBD2 (5 bases). The V end lost 2 bases, the J end lost 6 bases, and 15 bases lay between the germline ends. Germline V gene lookup returns CDR1 LNHNV and CDR2 YYDKDF (reference sequence). This CDR3 is 15 amino acids long. CDR3 in amino acids: CATSRSSDGMDTQYF. The CDR3, as DNA: TGTGCCACCAGCAGATCCTCGGACGGGATGGATACGCAGTATTTT.

The CDR3 region is CASSTPRTGDEQFF. The DNA of the CDR3 is TGTGCCAGTAGTACCCCGCGGACTGGGGATGAGCAGTTCTTC. The chain recombines TRBV19 with TRBJ2-1; possibly TRBD2 for D (5 bases). Trimming left V 4 bases short and J 8 bases short, with 15 bases between. The CDR3 runs 14 residues. The germline gives CDR1 LNHDA, CDR2 SQIVND (reference sequence).

This clonotype has a handful of counts. This chain connects TRBV11-3 to TRBJ2-1, with no clear D. Trimming shortened V by 1 base and J by 5 bases, and 9 bases separated the two germline ends. The CDR3 sequence is 14 residues long. CDR1 SGHNT and CDR2 YENEEA come from the germline V gene. CDR3 sequence (DNA): TGTGCCAGCAGCTTAGCTTACCCACACAATGAGCAGTTCTTC. Its protein product is CASSLAYPHNEQFF.

The chain employs TRBV27 and TRBJ2-7, with 9 bases aligning to TRBD2. The length of the CDR3 is 15 residues. V was pared by 5 bases and J by 4 bases, with 9 bases of the junction left unmatched. CDR1 MNHEY and CDR2 SMNVEV come from the germline V gene (reference sequence). CDR3 region: CASSARLAETYEQYF. CDR3 sequence (DNA): TGTGCCAGCAGTGCTCGACTAGCGGAGACTTACGAGCAGTACTTC.

V and J are TRBV6-5 and TRBJ2-3; the D call may be TRBD1 or TRBD2 (5 bases each). Germline V lookup: CDR1 MNHEY, CDR2 SVGAGI. Trimming cost V 1 base and J 3 bases, with 17 bases left between them. This CDR3 contains 17 residues. Written as DNA, the CDR3 is TGTGCCAGCAGTTACTACGTGAGAGGGGCGGTTACAGATACGCAGTATTTT. It is translated as CASSYYVRGAVTDTQYF.

The chain recombines TRBV4-3 with TRBJ2-1, with D hard to call. Germline V lookup: CDR1 LGHNA, CDR2 YSLEER. Between the trimmed V and J ends, which lost 5 bases and 2 bases, there was a span of 10 bases. CDR3 length: 14 amino acids. The CDR3 nucleotides are TGCGCCAGCAGCGGCCGCTTGCCCTACAATGAGCAGTTCTTC. Amino acids: CASSGRLPYNEQFF.

The chain employs TRBV5-6 and TRBJ2-3, with 8 bases lining up with TRBD1. This CDR3 is built from 15 residues. The V segment lost 2 bases and the J segment 5 bases; nucleotides outside the gene matches: 7. The germline CDR1 and CDR2 sequences are SGHDT and YYEEEE. For the CDR3, the DNA is TGTGCCAGCAGCTTCTCAGGGGGCTTTGAAGATACGCAGTATTTT. Protein sequence: CASSFSGGFEDTQYF.

This chain links TRBV9 with TRBJ2-2; tentatively, D is TRBD2 (5 bases). Deletions cut 4 bases from V and 7 bases from J, with 14 bases between. The CDR3 is made up of 14 amino acids. The germline V gene encodes CDR1 SGDLS and CDR2 YYNGEE. The CDR3 DNA sequence: TGTGCCAGCAGCTCCCAACGGGGTTACGGGGAGCTGTTTTTT. The encoded protein is CASSSQRGYGELFF.

The chain combines TRBV5-1 with TRBJ1-1; D gene unclear. V lost 2 bases to trimming and J lost 0 bases, with 8 bases between them. This CDR3 contains 14 residues. The germline gives CDR1 SGHRS, CDR2 YFSETQ. CDR3 amino acids: CASSLMRMNTEAFF. The CDR3 DNA sequence: TGCGCCAGCAGCTTAATGCGGATGAACACTGAAGCTTTCTTT.

This clonotype was seen a few times. V gene TRBV7-9 combines with J gene TRBJ2-1, with D tentatively TRBD2 (6 bases). Trimming shortened V by 3 bases and J by 4 bases, and 13 bases separated the two germline ends. CDR1 SEHNR and CDR2 FQNEAQ come from the germline V gene (reference sequence). There are 15 residues in the CDR3. CDR3 in amino acids: CASSFWLASYNEQFF. In DNA form, the CDR3 reads TGTGCCAGCAGCTTTTGGCTAGCGTCGTACAATGAGCAGTTCTTC.

The V gene is TRBV6-6, the J gene TRBJ2-7; the D gene is possibly TRBD2 (5 bases). The CDR3 runs 12 residues. CDR1 and CDR2 (germline): MNHNY, SVGAGI (reference sequence). V lost 2 bases and J 5 bases, leaving 7 bases between the germline ends. CDR3 in amino acids: CASSYTGDEQYF. The CDR3 DNA is TGTGCCAGCAGTTACACCGGGGACGAGCAGTACTTC.

The V gene is TRBV19, the J gene TRBJ2-3; the match to TRBD2 covers 9 bases. The germline gives CDR1 LNHDA, CDR2 SQIVND (reference sequence). The junction had 11 bases not matched to a gene; V was cut back by 7 bases and J by 6 bases. This CDR3 spans 15 amino acids. CDR3 coding DNA: TGTGCCAGTATTGTCCGTAGCGGGAGTTACGATACGCAGTATTTT. It specifies CASIVRSGSYDTQYF.

This chain joins TRBV4-2 and TRBJ2-7; 7 bases match TRBD1. The CDR3 length is 16 residues. Per the germline V gene, CDR1 is LGHNA and CDR2 is YNFKEQ. The V gene end was trimmed by 4 bases and the J gene end by 2 bases; junction bases not matched to a gene: 11. For the CDR3, the DNA is TGTGCCAGCAGCCCCGGCACAGGGGTAGGGACCTACGAGCAGTACTTC. It encodes CASSPGTGVGTYEQYF.

The chain recombines TRBV19 with TRBJ1-1; D is unclear. Germline V CDR1 and CDR2: LNHDA, SQIVND (reference sequence). CDR3 length equals 14 residues. Trimming took off 1 base at V and 3 bases at J, with 9 bases between the two ends. The CDR3 region is CASSIGRSDTEAFF. CDR3 sequence (DNA): TGTGCCAGTAGTATAGGTCGTTCGGACACTGAAGCTTTCTTT.

The rearrangement joins TRBV10-3 to TRBJ2-4; D is ambiguous. V lost 2 bases, J lost 5 bases, and 10 bases lay in between. Germline V gene sequence: CDR1 ENHRY, CDR2 SYGVKD. The CDR3 has 14 amino acids. CDR3 bases: TGTGCCATCAGTGAGGTAGCCGGAGAAAACATTCAGTACTTC. Encoded protein: CAISEVAGENIQYF.

The V call is TRBV6-1, the J call TRBJ1-3; TRBD1 might be the D (6 bases). Trimming shortened V by 11 bases and J by 5 bases, and 25 bases separated the two germline ends. The germline CDR1 and CDR2 sequences are MNHNS and SASEGT. The CDR3 has 16 residues. For the CDR3, the DNA is TGTGCCTCCTACCCCTCCTGGGACACCTTTAGAAACACCATATATTTT. Translating gives CASYPSWDTFRNTIYF.